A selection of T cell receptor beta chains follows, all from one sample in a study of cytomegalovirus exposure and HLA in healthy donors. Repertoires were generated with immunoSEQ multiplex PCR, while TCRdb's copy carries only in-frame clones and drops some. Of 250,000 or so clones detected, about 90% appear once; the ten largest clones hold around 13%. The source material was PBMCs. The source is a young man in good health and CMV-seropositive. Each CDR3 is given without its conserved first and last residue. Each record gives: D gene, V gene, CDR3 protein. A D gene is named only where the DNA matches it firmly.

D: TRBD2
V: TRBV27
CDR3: ASRMTSGYEQY

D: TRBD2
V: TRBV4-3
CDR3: ASSQDLPSGSYEQY

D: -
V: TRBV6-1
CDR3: ASSADSSGNTIY

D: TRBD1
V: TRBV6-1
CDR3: ASSELTGGAGQPQH

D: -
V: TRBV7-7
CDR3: ASSATGLGEAF

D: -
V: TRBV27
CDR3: ASWGGNSYT

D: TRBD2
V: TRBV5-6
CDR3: ASSHPGGIVTDTQY

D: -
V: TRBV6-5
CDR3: ASSTSRTGNQPQH

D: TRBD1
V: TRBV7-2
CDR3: ASSRPPGQSIPGYT

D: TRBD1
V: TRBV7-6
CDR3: ASSDGQGLYNEQF

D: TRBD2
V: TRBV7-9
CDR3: ASSPRLAPDEQY

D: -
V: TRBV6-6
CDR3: ASSYSTGPLHEQY

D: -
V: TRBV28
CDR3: ASSLRSYGYT

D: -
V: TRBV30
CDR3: AWSLWGDQADTQY

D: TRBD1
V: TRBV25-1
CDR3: ASSWGQGLGYT

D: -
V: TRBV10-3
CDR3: ASAGDGEKLF

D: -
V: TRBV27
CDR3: ASKGLASYGYT

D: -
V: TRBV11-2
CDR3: ASSLTSGRGTEAF

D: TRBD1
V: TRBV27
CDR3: ASSGDRVDEKLF

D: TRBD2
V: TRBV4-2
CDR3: ASSQDYSGRMPGELF

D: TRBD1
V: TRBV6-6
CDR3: ASRSTGGSSYEQY

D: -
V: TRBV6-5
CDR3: ASSYWGSNTGELF

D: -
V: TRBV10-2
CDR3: ASSPTGITDTQY

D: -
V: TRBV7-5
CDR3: VRSSRDAGELF

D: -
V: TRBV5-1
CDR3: ASSFFGRGSDYGYT

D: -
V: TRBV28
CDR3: ASSLDWQGTDTQY

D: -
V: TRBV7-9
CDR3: ASSLTDIGEQY

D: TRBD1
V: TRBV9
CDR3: ASSVPTGQGFSGTEAF

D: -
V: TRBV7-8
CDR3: ASSPLGRDNTEAF

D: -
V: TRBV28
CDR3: ASSWGTGNTEAF

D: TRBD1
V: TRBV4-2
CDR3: ASSQRDRGYGYT

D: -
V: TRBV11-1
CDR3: ASSFPSSYEQY

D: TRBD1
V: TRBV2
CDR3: ASSHRGIPYEQY

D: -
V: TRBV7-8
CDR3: ASSSKQGSGTDTQY

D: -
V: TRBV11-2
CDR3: ASRDAMNTEAF

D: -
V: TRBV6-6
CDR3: ASSSRANEQF

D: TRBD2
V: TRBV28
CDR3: ASRASGPSYEQY

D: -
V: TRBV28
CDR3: ASSLYSVRNTEAF

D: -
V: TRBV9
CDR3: ASSVLVNTEAF

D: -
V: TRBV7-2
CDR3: ASSLSASRDEQF

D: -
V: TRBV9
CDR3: ASNPYREGTGELF

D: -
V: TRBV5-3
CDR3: AMPRARANQPQH

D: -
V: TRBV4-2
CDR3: ASSQDPLLGGELF

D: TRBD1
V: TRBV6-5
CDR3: ASSFGTGNYGYT

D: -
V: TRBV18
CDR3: ASSPQGRSQDTQY

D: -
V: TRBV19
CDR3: ASSQYSNQPQH

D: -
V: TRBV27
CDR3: ASSYRPTDIYNEQF

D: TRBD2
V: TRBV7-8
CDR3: ASSFMREVYEQY

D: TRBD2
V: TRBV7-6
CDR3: AANRVAGAYEQY

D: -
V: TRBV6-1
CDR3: ASTEGRLSAYEQY

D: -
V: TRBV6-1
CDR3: ASSEGAVARYEQY

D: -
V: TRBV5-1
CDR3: ASSTGPSRSYEQY

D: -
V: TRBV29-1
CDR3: SGRDLLYEQF

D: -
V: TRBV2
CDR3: ASPSYNEQF

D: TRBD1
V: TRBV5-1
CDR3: ASSWGDRASGEQY

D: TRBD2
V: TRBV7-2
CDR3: ASSSPTGGYEQY

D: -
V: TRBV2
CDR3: ASSVQGPEAF

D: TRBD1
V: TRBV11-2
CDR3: ASRPTRLGQGRQY

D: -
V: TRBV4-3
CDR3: ASSNRPWLDEQF